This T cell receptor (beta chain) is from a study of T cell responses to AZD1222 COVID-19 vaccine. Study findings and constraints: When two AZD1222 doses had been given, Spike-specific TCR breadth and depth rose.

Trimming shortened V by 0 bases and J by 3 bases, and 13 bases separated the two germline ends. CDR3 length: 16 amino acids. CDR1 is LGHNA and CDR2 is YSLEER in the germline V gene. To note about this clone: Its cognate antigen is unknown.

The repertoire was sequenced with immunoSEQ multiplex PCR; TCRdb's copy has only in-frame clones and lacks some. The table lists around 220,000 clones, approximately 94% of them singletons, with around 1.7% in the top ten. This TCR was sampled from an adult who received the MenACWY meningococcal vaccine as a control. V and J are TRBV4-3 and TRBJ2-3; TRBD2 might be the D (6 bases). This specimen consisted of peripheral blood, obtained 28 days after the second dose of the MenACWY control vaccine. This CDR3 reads CASSQEAGWGTDTQYF. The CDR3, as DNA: TGCGCCAGCAGCCAAGAAGCGGGTTGGGGTACAGATACGCAGTATTTT.